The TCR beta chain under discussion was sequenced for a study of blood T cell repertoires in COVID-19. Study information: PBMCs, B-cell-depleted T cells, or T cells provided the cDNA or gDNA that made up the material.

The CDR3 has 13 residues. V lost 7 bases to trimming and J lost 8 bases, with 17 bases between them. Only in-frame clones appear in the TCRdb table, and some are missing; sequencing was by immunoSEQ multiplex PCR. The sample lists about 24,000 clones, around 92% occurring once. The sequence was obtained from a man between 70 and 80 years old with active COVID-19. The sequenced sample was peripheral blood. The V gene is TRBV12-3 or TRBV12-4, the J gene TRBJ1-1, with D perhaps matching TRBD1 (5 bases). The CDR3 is CASTPMGGEEAFF. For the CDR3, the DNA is TGTGCCAGCACCCCCATGGGGGGAGAGGAAGCTTTCTTT.